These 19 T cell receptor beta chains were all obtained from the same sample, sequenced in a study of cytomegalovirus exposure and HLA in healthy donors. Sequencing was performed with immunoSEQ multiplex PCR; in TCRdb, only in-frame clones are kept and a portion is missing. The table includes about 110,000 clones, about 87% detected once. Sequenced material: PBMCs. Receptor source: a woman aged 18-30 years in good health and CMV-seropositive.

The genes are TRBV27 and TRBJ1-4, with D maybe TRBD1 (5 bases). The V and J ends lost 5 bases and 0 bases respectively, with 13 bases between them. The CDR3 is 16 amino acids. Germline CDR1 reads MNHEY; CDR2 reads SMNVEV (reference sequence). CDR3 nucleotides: TGTGCCAGCAGTCCAATTCCGACAGCAACTAATGAAAAACTGTTTTTT. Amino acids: CASSPIPTATNEKLFF.

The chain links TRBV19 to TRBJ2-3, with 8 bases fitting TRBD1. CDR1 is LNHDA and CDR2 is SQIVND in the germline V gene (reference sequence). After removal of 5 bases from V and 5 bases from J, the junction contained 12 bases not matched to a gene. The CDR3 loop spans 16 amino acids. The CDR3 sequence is CASSHWQGASRDTQYF. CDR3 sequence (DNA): TGTGCCAGTAGTCACTGGCAGGGGGCATCAAGAGATACGCAGTATTTT.

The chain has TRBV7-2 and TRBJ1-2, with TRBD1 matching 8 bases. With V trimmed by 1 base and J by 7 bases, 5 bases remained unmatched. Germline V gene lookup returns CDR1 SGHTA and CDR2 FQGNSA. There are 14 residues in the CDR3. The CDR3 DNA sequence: TGTGCCAGCAGCTTAGGGCAGGGGGCGCTTGGCTACACCTTC. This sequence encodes CASSLGQGALGYTF.

CDR3 residues: CASSGASGGARAGELFF. CDR3 nucleotide sequence: TGCGCCAGCAGTGGGGCTAGCGGGGGGGCCCGGGCCGGGGAGCTGTTTTTT. The rearrangement joins TRBV10-2 to TRBJ2-2, with 12 bases lining up with TRBD2. CDR3 length: 17 amino acids. Germline V gene lookup returns CDR1 WSHSY and CDR2 SAAADI. J lost 6 bases, V lost 4 bases, and 9 bases had no gene match.

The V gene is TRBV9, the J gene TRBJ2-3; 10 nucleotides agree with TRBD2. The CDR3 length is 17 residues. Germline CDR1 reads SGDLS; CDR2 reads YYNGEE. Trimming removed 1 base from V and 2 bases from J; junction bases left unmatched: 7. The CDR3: CASSVTTSGYFTDTQYF. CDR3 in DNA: TGTGCCAGCAGCGTAACGACTAGCGGGTACTTCACAGATACGCAGTATTTT.

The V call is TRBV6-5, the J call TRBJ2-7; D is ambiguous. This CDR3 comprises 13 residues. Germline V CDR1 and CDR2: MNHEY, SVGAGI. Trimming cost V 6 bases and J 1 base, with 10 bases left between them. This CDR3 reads CASSSGYSYEQYF. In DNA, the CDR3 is TGTGCCAGCAGCTCCGGTTATTCCTACGAGCAGTACTTC.

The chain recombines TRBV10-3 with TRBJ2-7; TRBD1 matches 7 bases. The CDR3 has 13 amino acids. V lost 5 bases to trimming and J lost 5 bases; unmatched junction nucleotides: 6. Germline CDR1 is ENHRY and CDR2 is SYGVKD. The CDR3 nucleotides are TGTGCCATCAGTCCTACAGGGGCACACGAGCAGTACGTC. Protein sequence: CAISPTGAHEQYV.

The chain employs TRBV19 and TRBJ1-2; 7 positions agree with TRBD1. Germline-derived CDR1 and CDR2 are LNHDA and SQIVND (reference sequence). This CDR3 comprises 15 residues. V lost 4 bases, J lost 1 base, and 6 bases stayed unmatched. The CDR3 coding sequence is TGTGCCAGTAGTACCACCGGGACAGTTAACTATGGCTACACCTTC. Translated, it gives CASSTTGTVNYGYTF.

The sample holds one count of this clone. DNA of the CDR3: TGTGCCAGCAGCGCCGACAGGGGCCGTAATGAAAAACTGTTTTTT. It encodes CASSADRGRNEKLFF. The genes are TRBV9 and TRBJ1-4, with 8 nucleotides matching TRBD1. Germline V gene data show CDR1 as SGDLS and CDR2 as YYNGEE. The CDR3 is made up of 15 amino acids. V shed 3 bases, J shed 4 bases, and the junction held 5 bases outside the gene matches.

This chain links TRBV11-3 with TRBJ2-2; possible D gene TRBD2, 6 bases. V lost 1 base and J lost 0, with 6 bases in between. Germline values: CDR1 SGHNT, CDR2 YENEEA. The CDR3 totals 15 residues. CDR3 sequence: CASSLGGANTGELFF. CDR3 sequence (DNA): TGTGCCAGCAGCTTAGGGGGGGCGAACACCGGGGAGCTGTTTTTT.

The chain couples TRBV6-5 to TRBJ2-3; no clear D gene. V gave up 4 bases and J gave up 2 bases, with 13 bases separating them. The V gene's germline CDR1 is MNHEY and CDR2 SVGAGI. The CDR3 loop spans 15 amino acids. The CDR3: CASSSQARSTDTQYF. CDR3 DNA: TGTGCCAGCAGTTCGCAGGCCAGGTCCACAGATACGCAGTATTTT.

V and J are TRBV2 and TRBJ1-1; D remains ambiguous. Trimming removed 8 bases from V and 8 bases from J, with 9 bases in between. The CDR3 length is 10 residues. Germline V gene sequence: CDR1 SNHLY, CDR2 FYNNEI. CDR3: CASHPREAFF. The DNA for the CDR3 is TGTGCCAGCCATCCACGGGAAGCTTTCTTT.

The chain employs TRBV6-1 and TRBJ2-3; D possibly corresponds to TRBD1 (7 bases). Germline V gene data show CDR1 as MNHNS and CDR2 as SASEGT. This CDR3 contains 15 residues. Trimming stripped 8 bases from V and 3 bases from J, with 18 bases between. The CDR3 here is CASALGPGGTDTQYF. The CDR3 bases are TGTGCCAGCGCCCTAGGTCCAGGGGGGACAGATACGCAGTATTTT.

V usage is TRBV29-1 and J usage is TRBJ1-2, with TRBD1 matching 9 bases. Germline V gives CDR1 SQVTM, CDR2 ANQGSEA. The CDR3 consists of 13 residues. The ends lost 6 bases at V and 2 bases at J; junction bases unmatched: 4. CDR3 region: CSVAGQGNYGYTF. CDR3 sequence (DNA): TGCAGCGTGGCCGGACAGGGGAACTATGGCTACACCTTC. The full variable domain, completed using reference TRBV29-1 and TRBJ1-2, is SAVISQKPSRDICQRGTSLTIQCQVDSQVTMMFWYRQQPGQSLTLIATANQGSEATYESGFVIDKFPISRPNLTFSTLTVSNMSPEDSSIYLCSVAGQGNYGYTFGSGTRLTVV.

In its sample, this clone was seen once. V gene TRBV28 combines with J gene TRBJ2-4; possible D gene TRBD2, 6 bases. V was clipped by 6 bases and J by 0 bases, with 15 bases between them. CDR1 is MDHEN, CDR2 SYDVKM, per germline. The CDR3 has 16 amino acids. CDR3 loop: CASRQRRALAKNIQYF. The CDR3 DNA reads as TGTGCCAGCAGGCAGCGGAGGGCTTTAGCCAAAAACATTCAGTACTTC.

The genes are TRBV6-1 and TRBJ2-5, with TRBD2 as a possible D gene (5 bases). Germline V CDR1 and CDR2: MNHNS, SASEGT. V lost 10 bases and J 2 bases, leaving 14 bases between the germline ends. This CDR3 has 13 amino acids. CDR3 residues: CATKFREQETQYF. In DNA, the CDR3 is TGTGCCACCAAATTCCGGGAACAAGAGACCCAGTACTTC.

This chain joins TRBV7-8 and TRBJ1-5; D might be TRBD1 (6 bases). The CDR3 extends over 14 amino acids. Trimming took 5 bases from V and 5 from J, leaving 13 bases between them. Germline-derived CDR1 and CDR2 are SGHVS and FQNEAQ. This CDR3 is CASSLIQGYQPQHF. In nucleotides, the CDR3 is TGTGCCAGCAGCCTTATTCAGGGGTATCAGCCCCAGCATTTT. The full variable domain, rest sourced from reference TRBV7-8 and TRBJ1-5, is GAGVSQSPRYKVAKRGQDVALRCDPISGHVSLFWYQQALGQGPEFLTYFQNEAQLDKSGLPSDRFFAERPEGSVSTLKIQRTQQEDSAVYLCASSLIQGYQPQHFGDGTRLSIL.

For the CDR3, the DNA is TGTGCCAGCAGCTTGGACAGGGGGAATTCACCCCTCCACTTT. Protein: CASSLDRGNSPLHF. The genes are TRBV5-8 and TRBJ1-6; TRBD1 matches 8 bases. From germline, CDR1 is SGHTS and CDR2 YDEGEE. CDR3 length: 14 amino acids. The trim removed 0 bases at V and 7 bases at J, leaving 0 bases unmatched.

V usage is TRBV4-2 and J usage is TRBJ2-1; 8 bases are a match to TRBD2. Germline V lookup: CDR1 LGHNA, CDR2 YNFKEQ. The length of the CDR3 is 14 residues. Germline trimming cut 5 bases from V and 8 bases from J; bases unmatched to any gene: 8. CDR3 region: CASSGRGGLDEQFF. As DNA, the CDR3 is TGTGCCAGCAGCGGACGGGGGGGTCTCGATGAGCAGTTCTTC.